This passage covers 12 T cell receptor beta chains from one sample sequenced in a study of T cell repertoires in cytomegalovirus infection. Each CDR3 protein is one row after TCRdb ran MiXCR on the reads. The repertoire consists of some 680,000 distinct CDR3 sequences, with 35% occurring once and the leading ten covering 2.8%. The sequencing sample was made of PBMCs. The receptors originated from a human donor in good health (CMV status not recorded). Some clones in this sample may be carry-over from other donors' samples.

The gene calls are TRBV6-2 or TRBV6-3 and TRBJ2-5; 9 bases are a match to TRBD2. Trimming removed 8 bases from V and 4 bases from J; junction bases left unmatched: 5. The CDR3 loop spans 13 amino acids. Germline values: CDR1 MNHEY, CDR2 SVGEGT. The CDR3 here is CASGTSFIETQYF. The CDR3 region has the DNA TGTGCCAGCGGGACTAGCTTCATAGAGACCCAGTACTTC.

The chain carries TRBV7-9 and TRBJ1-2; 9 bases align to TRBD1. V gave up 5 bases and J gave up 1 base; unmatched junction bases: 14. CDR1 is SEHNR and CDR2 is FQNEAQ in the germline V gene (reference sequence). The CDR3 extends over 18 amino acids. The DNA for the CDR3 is TGTGCCAGCAGCCCACGATCTATAGACAGGGGGTTTAACTATGGCTACACCTTC. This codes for CASSPRSIDRGFNYGYTF.

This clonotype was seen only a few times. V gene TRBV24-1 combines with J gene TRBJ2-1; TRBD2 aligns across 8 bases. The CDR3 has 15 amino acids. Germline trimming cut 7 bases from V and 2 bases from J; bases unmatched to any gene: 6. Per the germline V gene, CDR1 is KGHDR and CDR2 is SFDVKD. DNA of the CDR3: TGTGCCACCAGGGGGTCGGGAGGGGCCTACAATGAGCAGTTCTTC. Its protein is CATRGSGGAYNEQFF.

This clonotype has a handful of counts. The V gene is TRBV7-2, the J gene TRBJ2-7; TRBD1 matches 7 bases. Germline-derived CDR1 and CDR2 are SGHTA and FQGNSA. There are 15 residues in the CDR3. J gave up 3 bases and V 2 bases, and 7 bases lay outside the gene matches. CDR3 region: CASSLKGTAFYEQYF. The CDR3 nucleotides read TGTGCCAGCAGCTTAAAGGGGACAGCATTCTACGAGCAGTACTTC.

The CDR3 nucleotides read TGTGCCAGCAGTTACGCAGCCGCCGACACTGAAGCTTTCTTT. Translated, it gives CASSYAAADTEAFF. The chain joins TRBV6-5 to TRBJ1-1; no clear D. This CDR3 spans 14 amino acids. Germline CDR1 and CDR2: MNHEY and SVGAGI. Trimming cost V 2 bases and J 3 bases, with 10 bases left between them.

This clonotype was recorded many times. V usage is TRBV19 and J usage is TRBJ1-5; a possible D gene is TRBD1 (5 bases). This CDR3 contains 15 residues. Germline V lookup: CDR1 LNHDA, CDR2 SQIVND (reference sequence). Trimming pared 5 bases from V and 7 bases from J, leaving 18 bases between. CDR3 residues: CASSQLETGGQPQHF. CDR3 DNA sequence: TGTGCCAGTAGTCAACTGGAAACGGGGGGACAGCCCCAGCATTTT.

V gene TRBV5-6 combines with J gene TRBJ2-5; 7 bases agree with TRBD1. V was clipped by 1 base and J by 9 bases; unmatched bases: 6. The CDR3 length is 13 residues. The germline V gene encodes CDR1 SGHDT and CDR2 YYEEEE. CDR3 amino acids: CASSLNRGKPQYF. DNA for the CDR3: TGTGCCAGCAGCTTGAACAGGGGAAAGCCCCAGTACTTC.

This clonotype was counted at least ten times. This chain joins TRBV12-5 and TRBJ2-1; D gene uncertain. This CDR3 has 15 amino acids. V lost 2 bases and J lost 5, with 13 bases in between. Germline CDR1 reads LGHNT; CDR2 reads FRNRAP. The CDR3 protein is CASGLNGQNHNEQFF. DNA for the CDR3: TGTGCTAGTGGTTTGAACGGCCAGAATCACAATGAGCAGTTCTTC.

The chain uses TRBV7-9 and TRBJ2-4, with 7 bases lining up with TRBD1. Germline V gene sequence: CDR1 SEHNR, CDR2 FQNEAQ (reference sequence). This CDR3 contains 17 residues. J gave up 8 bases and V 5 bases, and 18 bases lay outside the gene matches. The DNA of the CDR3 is TGTGCCAGCAGCCCCCCCCGACAGGGACCTAGGTCCGACATTCAGTACTTC. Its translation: CASSPPRQGPRSDIQYF.

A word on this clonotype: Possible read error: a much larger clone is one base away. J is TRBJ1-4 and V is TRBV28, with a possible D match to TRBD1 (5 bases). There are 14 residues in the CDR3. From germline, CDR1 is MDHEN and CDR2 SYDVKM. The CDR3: CAISEGRPNEKLFF. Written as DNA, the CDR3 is TGTGCCATCAGTGAGGGACGGCCTAATGAAAAACTGTTTTTT. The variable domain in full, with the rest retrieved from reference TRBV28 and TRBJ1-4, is DVKVTQSSRYLVKRTGEKVFLECVQDMDHENMFWYRQDPGLGLRLIYFSYDVKMKEKGDIPEGYSVSREKKERFSLILESASTNQTSMYLCAISEGRPNEKLFFGSGTQLSVL.

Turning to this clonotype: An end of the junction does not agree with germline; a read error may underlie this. The CDR3 nucleotides are TGTGCCAGCAGCTCTACGGACAGGGGCATTCACTTC. Protein: CASSSTDRGIHF. This rearrangement joins TRBV5-4 to TRBJ2-7, with 9 bases lining up with TRBD1. This CDR3 contains 12 residues. CDR1 and CDR2 from the germline V gene are SGHNT and YYREEE (reference sequence).

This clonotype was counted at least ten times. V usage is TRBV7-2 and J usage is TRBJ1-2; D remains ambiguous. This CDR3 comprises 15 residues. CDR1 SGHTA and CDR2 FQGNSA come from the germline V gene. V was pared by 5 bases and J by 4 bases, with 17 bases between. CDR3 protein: CASSVIREAIYGYTF. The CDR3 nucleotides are TGTGCCAGCAGCGTAATTCGGGAAGCAATCTATGGCTACACCTTC.